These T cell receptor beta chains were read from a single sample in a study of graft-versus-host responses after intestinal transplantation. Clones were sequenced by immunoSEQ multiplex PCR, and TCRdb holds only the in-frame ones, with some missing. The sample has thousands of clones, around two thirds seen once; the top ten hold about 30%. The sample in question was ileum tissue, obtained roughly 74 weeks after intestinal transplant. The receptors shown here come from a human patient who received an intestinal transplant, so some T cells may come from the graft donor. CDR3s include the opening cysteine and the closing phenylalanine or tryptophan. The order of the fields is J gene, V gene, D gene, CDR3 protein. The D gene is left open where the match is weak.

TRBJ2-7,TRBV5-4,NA,CASSLPGRDYEQYF
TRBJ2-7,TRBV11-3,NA,CASSLTVAAYQYF
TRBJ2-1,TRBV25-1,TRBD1,CASYGTGKENEQFF
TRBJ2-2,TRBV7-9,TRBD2,CASSRAGTSGGNTGELFF
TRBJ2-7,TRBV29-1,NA,CSVGEDGAYEQYF
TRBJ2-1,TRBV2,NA,CASSETSNEQFF
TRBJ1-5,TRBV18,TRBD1,CASSTGGGNQPQHF
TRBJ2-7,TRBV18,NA,CASSPGGGGYEQYF
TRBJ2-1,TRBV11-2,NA,CASSLGRGGVENEQFF
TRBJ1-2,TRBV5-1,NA,CASSLVQGTYGYTF
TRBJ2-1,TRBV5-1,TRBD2,CASSGTSGSYNEQFF
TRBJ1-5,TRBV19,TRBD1,CASVGTASNQPQHF
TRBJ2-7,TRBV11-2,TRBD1,CASSSDRDYEQYF
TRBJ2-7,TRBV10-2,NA,CASRPASSYEQYF
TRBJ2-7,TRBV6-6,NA,CASSSAYGALYEQYF
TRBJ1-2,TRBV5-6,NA,CASSARDDHSLVGYTF
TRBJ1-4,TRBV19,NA,CASSTADRTHEKLFF
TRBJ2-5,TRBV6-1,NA,CASRKADRETQYF
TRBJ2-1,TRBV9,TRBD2,CASSVASGVGPEQFF
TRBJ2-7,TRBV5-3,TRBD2,CARSLGICAGGPSSYEQYF
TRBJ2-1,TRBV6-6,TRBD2,CASSFLSGSYNEQFF
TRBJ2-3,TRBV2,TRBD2,CASSGSRTSGSGTQYF
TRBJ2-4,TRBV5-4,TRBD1,CASSQSITGTGLNIQYF
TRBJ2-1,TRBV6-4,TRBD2,CASSGTSGSNEQFF
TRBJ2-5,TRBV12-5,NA,CASGGGRLQETQYF
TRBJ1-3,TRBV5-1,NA,CASSYYMTQSRSGNTIYF
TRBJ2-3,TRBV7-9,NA,CASSLLVARVTDTQYF
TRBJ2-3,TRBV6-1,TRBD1,CASNSDRGRTDTQYF
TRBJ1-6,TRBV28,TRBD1,CASRIGAGGHSPLHF
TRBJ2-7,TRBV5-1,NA,CASSEGSQPYEQYF
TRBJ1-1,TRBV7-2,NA,CASSLRGSRNTEAFF
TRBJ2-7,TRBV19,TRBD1,CASSMGQRLASYEQYF
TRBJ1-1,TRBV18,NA,CASSPQGPGTEAFF
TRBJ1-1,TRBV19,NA,CASSADSYTEAFF
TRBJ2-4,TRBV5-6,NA,CASSPLGGAKNIQYF
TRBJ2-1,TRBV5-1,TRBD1,CASSLAQGAYNEQFF
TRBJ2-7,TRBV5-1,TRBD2,CASRSPGLAGAGYEQYF
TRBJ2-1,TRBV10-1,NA,CASSAGAYNEQFF
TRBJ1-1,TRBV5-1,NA,CASRVRPPNTEAFF
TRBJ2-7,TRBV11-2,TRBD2,CASSLVAGGPYEQYF
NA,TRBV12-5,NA,CASGRDLVDEQYF
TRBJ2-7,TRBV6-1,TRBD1,CASREQGASYEQYF
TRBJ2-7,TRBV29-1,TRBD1,CSVEGGQGLAEQYF
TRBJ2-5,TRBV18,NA,CASSNQKGRETQYF
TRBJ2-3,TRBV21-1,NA,CASSGGLAGGRGNTDTQYF
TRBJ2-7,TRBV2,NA,CASRPGPETYEQYF